A single sample is the source of the 32 T cell receptor beta chains below, sequenced in a study of T-cell reconstitution after alpha-beta-depleted transplantation in children. Library preparation (for TCRbeta) was performed with unique molecular identifiers. TCRdb re-derived calls from the PCR reads in MiXCR, one entry per CDR3 protein. This table has around 960,000 distinct CDR3 sequences, about 29% appearing once. Material: PBMCs, mostly from graft donor cells, obtained 360 days after TCRalphabeta/CD19-depleted stem cell transplant. These receptors came from a boy younger than two who had a stem cell transplant for SCID, so the T cells may come from the graft donor.

The V gene is TRBV7-6, the J gene TRBJ2-3; 11 bases are shared with TRBD2. V gave up 5 bases and J gave up 3 bases; unmatched junction bases: 10. The CDR3 runs 17 residues. The germline V gene has CDR1 SGHVS and CDR2 FNYEAQ. CDR3 protein: CASSKTSGAWGTDTQYF. For the CDR3, the DNA is TGTGCCAGCAGCAAGACTAGCGGGGCCTGGGGAACAGATACGCAGTATTTT.

This clonotype was counted a few times. The chain employs TRBV20-1 and TRBJ2-7; TRBD2 might be the D (6 bases). CDR1 and CDR2 from the germline V gene are DFQATT and SNEGSKA (reference sequence). The CDR3 length is 16 residues. V dropped 3 bases and J dropped 4 bases, with 22 bases sitting between them. In DNA form, the CDR3 reads TGCAGTGCTAGCGATGCCGGGACTGGCTTAGGTTACGAGCAGTACTTC. It specifies CSASDAGTGLGYEQYF.

The genes are TRBV6-5 and TRBJ2-7; weak D call: TRBD1 (5 bases). The V end was cut by 8 bases, the J end by 7 bases, with 18 bases between. CDR1 and CDR2 (germline): MNHEY, SVGAGI. This CDR3 contains 13 residues. The CDR3 loop is CASLRAGLWEQYF. The CDR3 DNA is TGTGCCAGCCTCAGGGCAGGGTTGTGGGAGCAGTACTTC.

The rearrangement uses TRBV3-1 and TRBJ2-7, with D possibly TRBD1 on 5 matching bases. Looked up from germline, CDR1 is LGHDT and CDR2 is YNNKEL (reference sequence). V shed 0 bases and J shed 3 bases, with 12 bases lying between them. The CDR3 spans 15 residues. CDR3 sequence (DNA): TGTGCCAGCAGCCAAGACAGGGCGTCTATCTACGAGCAGTACTTC. Encoded protein: CASSQDRASIYEQYF.

V is TRBV6-2 or TRBV6-3 and J is TRBJ2-1; D possibly corresponds to TRBD2 (5 bases). V was cut by 8 bases and J by 0 bases, with 14 bases left in between. Germline V gene sequence: CDR1 MNHEY, CDR2 SVGEGT. This CDR3 spans 15 amino acids. The CDR3 reads CASASAGSSYNEQFF. For the CDR3, the DNA is TGTGCCAGCGCTTCCGCGGGCAGCTCCTACAATGAGCAGTTCTTC.

The chain links TRBV6-1 to TRBJ1-1; D is unresolved. Germline V CDR1 and CDR2: MNHNS, SASEGT. V was pared by 8 bases and J by 2 bases, with 18 bases between. The length of the CDR3 is 15 residues. CDR3 amino acids: CASFTVGVGNTEAFF. Here the CDR3 DNA reads TGTGCCAGCTTCACGGTCGGGGTCGGAAACACTGAAGCTTTCTTT.

This clonotype has just a few counts. The chain is built from TRBV7-6 and TRBJ2-2; no definite D call. Germline loops: CDR1 SGHVS, CDR2 FNYEAQ. Trimming cost V 5 bases and J 1 base, with 14 bases left between them. The CDR3 is 16 amino acids. DNA for the CDR3: TGTGCCAGCAGCCGTGTAGTTCTCGGGAACACCGGGGAGCTGTTTTTT. Translating it yields CASSRVVLGNTGELFF.

Here the CDR3 reads CASSQRQVTDTQYF. The CDR3 DNA reads as TGCGCCAGCAGCCAACGACAGGTTACAGATACGCAGTATTTT. This chain uses TRBV4-1 with TRBJ2-3; a possible D gene is TRBD1 (6 bases). The germline V gene encodes CDR1 MGHRA and CDR2 YSYEKL. Trimming took off 2 bases at V and 3 bases at J, with 9 bases between the two ends. The CDR3 is 14 amino acids.

This clonotype appeared a few times. The chain combines TRBV6-1 with TRBJ2-1; a weak D match, TRBD2 (5 bases). Per the germline V gene, CDR1 is MNHNS and CDR2 is SASEGT. This CDR3 has 16 residues. V lost 7 bases to trimming and J lost 0 bases, with 16 bases between them. The CDR3 here is CASIGVRRSSYNEQFF. As DNA, the CDR3 is TGTGCCAGCATCGGGGTGCGGAGAAGCTCCTACAATGAGCAGTTCTTC.

This chain joins TRBV7-2 and TRBJ2-3; D uncertain. Trimming removed 3 bases from V and 1 base from J, with 5 bases in between. Germline assignment: CDR1 SGHTA and CDR2 FQGNSA. The CDR3 is 13 residues long. The CDR3 protein is CASSFYGTDTQYF. In DNA, the CDR3 is TGTGCCAGCAGCTTCTACGGCACAGATACGCAGTATTTT.

As DNA, the CDR3 is TGCGCCAGCAGCATCGGTCCCGGGCCGCTTAATGAGCAGTTCTTC. As protein: CASSIGPGPLNEQFF. The chain employs TRBV4-3 and TRBJ2-1; D remains unclear. V was clipped by 5 bases and J by 7 bases, with 18 bases between them. This CDR3 spans 15 amino acids. The germline gives CDR1 LGHNA, CDR2 YSLEER.

The J gene is TRBJ2-1, the V gene TRBV11-2, with 8 nucleotides matching TRBD1. Germline values: CDR1 SGHAT, CDR2 FQNNGV. There are 15 residues in the CDR3. With 3 bases clipped from V and 10 bases from J, the junction kept 11 bases outside the gene matches. This CDR3 is CASSFLTGVKGEQFF. The DNA for the CDR3 is TGTGCCAGCAGCTTTCTGACAGGGGTAAAGGGGGAGCAGTTCTTC.

This clonotype was seen a few times. The genes are TRBV7-9 and TRBJ2-7, with D uncertain. V was pared by 5 bases and J by 5 bases, with 16 bases between. Germline V CDR1 and CDR2: SEHNR, FQNEAQ (reference sequence). The CDR3 is 14 amino acids. DNA for the CDR3: TGTGCCAGCAGCCCCGAAGGGTATGGGGACGAGCAGTACTTC. It translates to CASSPEGYGDEQYF.

This sequence joins TRBV30 and TRBJ2-3, with D perhaps matching TRBD2 (6 bases). The V and J ends lost 0 bases and 6 bases respectively, with 10 bases between them. CDR3 length: 13 amino acids. The V gene's germline CDR1 is GTSNPN and CDR2 SVGIG (reference sequence). CDR3 bases: TGTGCCTGGAGTGTAATTCTAGCGGATACGCAGTATTTT. Protein product: CAWSVILADTQYF.

This clonotype was seen a handful of times. CDR3 nucleotides: TGCAGCGCGGGGGCCGGGGAGCTGTTTTTT. Its translation is CSAGAGELFF. The V gene is TRBV29-1, the J gene TRBJ2-2, with a possible D match to TRBD2 (6 bases). The V gene lost 7 bases and the J gene lost 6 bases, with 6 bases spanning the gap. This CDR3 spans 10 amino acids. The V gene's germline CDR1 is SQVTM and CDR2 ANQGSEA.

The gene calls are TRBV7-2 and TRBJ2-1; 10 nucleotides line up with TRBD1. J gave up 3 bases and V 3 bases, and 5 bases lay outside the gene matches. Per the germline V gene, CDR1 is SGHTA and CDR2 is FQGNSA. The CDR3 sequence is 16 residues long. CDR3 coding DNA: TGTGCCAGCAGCTTCACCGGGACAGGGGTCTACAATGAGCAGTTCTTC. This sequence encodes CASSFTGTGVYNEQFF.

The rearrangement joins TRBV6-1 to TRBJ1-1; 9 bases map to TRBD1. With 6 bases clipped from V and 0 bases from J, the junction kept 8 bases outside the gene matches. Germline CDR1 MNHNS, CDR2 SASEGT. The CDR3 is 16 residues long. This CDR3 is CASRRNDRGVNTEAFF. In DNA form, the CDR3 reads TGTGCCAGCAGACGAAATGACAGGGGGGTGAACACTGAAGCTTTCTTT.

This clonotype was picked up a small number of times. The chain couples TRBV7-2 to TRBJ2-5, with D possibly being TRBD1 (5 bases). The CDR3 totals 16 residues. Looked up from germline, CDR1 is SGHTA and CDR2 is FQGNSA. V was clipped by 2 bases and J by 4 bases, with 17 bases between them. The CDR3 loop reads CASSLNSRRVLETQYF. CDR3 sequence (DNA): TGTGCCAGCAGCTTAAACTCGCGCAGGGTATTAGAGACCCAGTACTTC. The full variable domain, completed using reference TRBV7-2 and TRBJ2-5, is GAGVSQSPSNKVTEKGKDVELRCDPISGHTALYWYRQSLGQGLEFLIYFQGNSAPDKSGLPSDRFSAERTGGSVSTLTIQRTQQEDSAVYLCASSLNSRRVLETQYFGPGTRLLVL.

This clonotype was seen only a few times. The chain links TRBV10-3 to TRBJ1-1; the D gene is possibly TRBD1 (5 bases). The germline gives CDR1 ENHRY, CDR2 SYGVKD. The CDR3 sequence is 16 residues long. V shed 6 bases and J shed 3 bases, with 20 bases lying between them. CDR3 sequence reads: CAISRIYRIRDTEAFF. The CDR3 nucleotides are TGTGCCATCAGCCGTATCTACAGGATCAGGGACACTGAAGCTTTCTTT.

In this sample, this clonotype turned up a few times. The CDR3 DNA is TGTGCCAGCAGCCAGCCGGGCCTTTCGGAAGCTTTCTTT. Protein sequence: CASSQPGLSEAFF. This sequence joins TRBV3-1 and TRBJ1-1; no firm D call. This CDR3 spans 13 amino acids. Trimming shortened V by 3 bases and J by 8 bases, and 13 bases separated the two germline ends. Germline-derived CDR1 and CDR2 are LGHDT and YNNKEL (reference sequence).

The chain joins TRBV27 to TRBJ2-1, with TRBD1 as a possible D gene (6 bases). The V end lost 6 bases, the J end lost 2 bases, and 20 bases lay between the germline ends. CDR1 and CDR2 (germline): MNHEY, SMNVEV (reference sequence). This CDR3 has 17 residues. The CDR3 protein is CASSTHIRTAAYNEQFF. DNA for the CDR3: TGTGCCAGCAGCACCCATATCCGGACAGCGGCCTACAATGAGCAGTTCTTC.

In its sample, this clonotype was seen a few times. The V and J genes are TRBV9 and TRBJ2-3, with D possibly being TRBD2 (5 bases). Germline assignment: CDR1 SGDLS and CDR2 YYNGEE. Between the trimmed V and J ends, which lost 3 bases and 4 bases, there was a span of 24 bases. This CDR3 is 18 amino acids long. Written as DNA, the CDR3 is TGTGCCAGCAGCGCGGACTTCCGGGTCCAGGTAGAAGCAGATACGCAGTATTTT. This sequence encodes CASSADFRVQVEADTQYF.

In its sample, this clonotype was seen a few times. This chain joins TRBV28 and TRBJ2-2; D is ambiguous. Trimming took off 3 bases at V and 6 bases at J, with 8 bases between the two ends. The CDR3 covers 13 residues. Germline values: CDR1 MDHEN, CDR2 SYDVKM. The chain's CDR3 is CASSFFGAGELFF. The CDR3 DNA is TGTGCCAGCAGTTTTTTTGGGGCCGGGGAGCTGTTTTTT.

The chain carries TRBV4-3 and TRBJ2-3; 7 nucleotides align to TRBD1. Unmatched junction bases numbered 4, after V lost 2 bases and J lost 2 bases. Germline loops: CDR1 LGHNA, CDR2 YSLEER. The CDR3 consists of 15 residues. The CDR3 spells CASSQSTGLTDTQYF. The DNA for the CDR3 is TGCGCCAGCAGCCAATCGACAGGGCTCACAGATACGCAGTATTTT.

There are a few counts of this clonotype. The chain recombines TRBV2 with TRBJ1-2, with TRBD1 matching over 7 bases. Germline CDR1 and CDR2: SNHLY and FYNNEI. This CDR3 has 13 residues. The V and J ends lost 5 bases and 8 bases, in that order; junction bases with no gene match: 8. The CDR3 region is CASSPTGYGGYTF. CDR3 coding DNA: TGTGCCAGCAGTCCGACAGGGTACGGCGGCTACACCTTC.

The table lists this clonotype with many counts. The V and J genes are TRBV18 and TRBJ2-1; D is uncertain. The CDR3 is made up of 13 amino acids. V gave up 3 bases and J gave up 8 bases, with 11 bases separating them. Per the germline V gene, CDR1 is KGHSH and CDR2 is LQKENI. DNA for the CDR3: TGTGCCAGCTCACCCGGGTCTAGTCATGAGCAGTTCTTC. Its protein is CASSPGSSHEQFF.

CDR3: CSASYYRGYTF. In DNA, the CDR3 is TGCAGTGCTAGCTATTACAGGGGCTACACCTTC. The chain has TRBV20-1 and TRBJ1-2; D is perhaps TRBD1 (5 bases). Germline V CDR1 and CDR2: DFQATT, SNEGSKA (reference sequence). The CDR3 is 11 residues long. Trimming took off 3 bases at V and 8 bases at J, with 10 bases between the two ends.

This sequence joins TRBV4-1 and TRBJ2-7; 7 nucleotides line up with TRBD2. Germline values: CDR1 MGHRA, CDR2 YSYEKL. The CDR3 covers 16 residues. The J segment lost 3 bases and the V segment lost 3 bases, leaving 11 bases of the junction unmatched. CDR3 amino acids: CASSQYYRDYRYEQYF. CDR3 in DNA: TGCGCCAGCAGCCAGTATTACCGGGACTACCGCTACGAGCAGTACTTC.

This clonotype is classed as medium-sized. This chain uses TRBV20-1 with TRBJ2-1; D is uncertain. V gave up 3 bases and J gave up 10 bases, with 13 bases separating them. The CDR3 spans 12 residues. Germline assignment: CDR1 DFQATT and CDR2 SNEGSKA (reference sequence). CDR3 region: CSASPLAGEQFF. CDR3 nucleotide sequence: TGCAGTGCTAGTCCTTTAGCTGGGGAGCAGTTCTTC.

The chain recombines TRBV7-3 with TRBJ1-2, with a tentative D call TRBD1 (5 bases). Between the trimmed V and J ends, which lost 1 base and 6 bases, there was a span of 12 bases. The germline CDR1 and CDR2 sequences are SGHTA and FQGTGA. There are 14 residues in the CDR3. This CDR3 is CASSLKGQGDGYTF. The CDR3 DNA is TGTGCCAGCAGCTTAAAGGGGCAGGGTGATGGCTACACCTTC.

The chain employs TRBV7-8 and TRBJ2-2, with TRBD1 as a possible D gene (5 bases). This CDR3 is 14 amino acids long. V was pared by 3 bases and J by 5 bases, with 10 bases between. The germline gives CDR1 SGHVS, CDR2 FQNEAQ. The CDR3 protein is CASSLGRLTGELFF. As DNA, the CDR3 is TGTGCCAGCAGCTTGGGGCGGCTTACCGGGGAGCTGTTTTTT.

The V gene is TRBV4-1, the J gene TRBJ2-3, with D perhaps TRBD2 (7 bases). The CDR3 has 17 residues. Trimming stripped 2 bases from V and 4 bases from J, with 19 bases between. Germline V gene data show CDR1 as MGHRA and CDR2 as YSYEKL. CDR3 amino acids: CASSQRGTGRDADTQYF. CDR3 DNA: TGCGCCAGCAGCCAAAGAGGAACAGGGAGGGACGCAGATACGCAGTATTTT.